This TCR beta chain is drawn from a study of CD8 T cells in ankylosing spondylitis. The sample holds one count of this clonotype. The antigen remains unidentified. No DNA is shown, since the ends of the CDR3 on it are uncertain; the CDR3 is the one TCRdb lists. The CDR3 contains 14 residues when both ends are counted. Germline CDR1 is GTSNPN and CDR2 is SVGIG (reference sequence). Preparation of TCR beta libraries was done by quantitative 5'-RACE with molecular barcodes. TCRdb independently ran MiXCR on the 5' RACE reads; one entry per CDR3 protein. The table records about 390,000 distinct CDR3 sequences, 20% to 25% of them present only once. General observations from the study: Significantly higher representation of disease-linked clones was reported for matched ankylosing spondylitis synovial fluid. A TCR beta motif of several highly homologous variants appeared characteristic of ankylosing spondylitis blood.

This sequence originates from a male donor with ankylosing spondylitis. The sequenced sample was blood, either unsorted or a sorted T cell fraction (not recorded which). The rearrangement uses TRBV30 and TRBJ2-7; the DNA was not used to check the table's D call, TRBD1. The CDR3 spells CAWSVGTGSNEEYF.